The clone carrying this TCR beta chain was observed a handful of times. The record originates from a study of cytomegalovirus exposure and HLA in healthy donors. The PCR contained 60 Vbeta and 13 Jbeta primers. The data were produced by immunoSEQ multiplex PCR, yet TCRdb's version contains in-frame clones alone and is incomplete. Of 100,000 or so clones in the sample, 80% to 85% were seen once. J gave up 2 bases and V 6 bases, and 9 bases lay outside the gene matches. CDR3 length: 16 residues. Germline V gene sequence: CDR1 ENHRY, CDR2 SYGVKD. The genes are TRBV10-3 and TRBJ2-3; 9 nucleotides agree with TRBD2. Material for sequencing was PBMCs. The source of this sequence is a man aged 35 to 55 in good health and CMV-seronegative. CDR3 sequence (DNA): TGTGCCATCAGGGACAGCGGACTAGCGAACACAGATACGCAGTATTTT. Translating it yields CAIRDSGLANTDTQYF.